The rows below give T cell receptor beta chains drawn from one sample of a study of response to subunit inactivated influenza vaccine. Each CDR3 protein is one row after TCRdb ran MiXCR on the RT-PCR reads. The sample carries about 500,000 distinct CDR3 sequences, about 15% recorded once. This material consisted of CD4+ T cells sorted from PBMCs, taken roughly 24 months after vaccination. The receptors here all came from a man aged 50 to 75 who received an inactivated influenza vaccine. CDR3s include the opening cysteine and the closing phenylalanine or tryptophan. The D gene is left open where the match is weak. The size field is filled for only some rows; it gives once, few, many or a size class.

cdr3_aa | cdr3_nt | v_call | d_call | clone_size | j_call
CASRSPGRGEQYF | TGTGCCAGCAGATCCCCAGGACGGGGCGAGCAGTACTTC | TRBV12-3/TRBV12-4 | - | - | TRBJ2-7
CASSYGQLETQYF | TGTGCCAGCAGTTACGGGCAGCTGGAGACCCAGTACTTC | TRBV6-6 | - | - | TRBJ2-5
CASTPDGNSNQPQHF | TGTGCCAGCACCCCGGACGGAAATAGCAATCAGCCCCAGCATTTT | TRBV12-3/TRBV12-4 | - | - | TRBJ1-5
CASSWTSGRTGELFF | TGTGCCAGCAGCTGGACTAGCGGGAGGACCGGGGAGCTGTTTTTT | TRBV16 | TRBD2 | - | TRBJ2-2
CASSSLAGGLRGTQYF | TGTGCCAGCAGCTCGCTAGCGGGGGGGCTACGCGGTACGCAGTATTTT | TRBV7-2 | TRBD2 | - | TRBJ2-3
CASSYGGSADTQYF | TGTGCCAGCAGCTACGGTGGTTCAGCAGATACGCAGTATTTT | TRBV7-9 | - | few | TRBJ2-3
CASSSRGTGVHEQYF | TGTGCCAGCAGTTCCCGCGGGACAGGGGTTCACGAGCAGTACTTC | TRBV28 | TRBD1 | few | TRBJ2-7
CASSERGPYEQYF | TGTGCCAGCAGTGAAAGGGGGCCCTACGAGCAGTACTTC | TRBV25-1 | TRBD1 | - | TRBJ2-7
CASSQDGGYGTQYF | TGTGCCAGCAGCCAGGATGGCGGGTACGGGACCCAGTACTTC | TRBV3-1 | - | - | TRBJ2-5
CASSPAPRGNQPQHF | TGTGCCAGCAGCCCGGCCCCCCGGGGCAATCAGCCCCAGCATTTT | TRBV7-2 | - | - | TRBJ1-5
CSAREGSYEQYF | TGCAGCGCCCGCGAGGGCTCCTACGAGCAGTACTTC | TRBV29-1 | - | many | TRBJ2-7
CASSLSGDETQYF | TGCGCCAGCAGCTTGTCTGGAGACGAGACCCAGTACTTC | TRBV5-1 | - | few | TRBJ2-5
CASSFHSNQPQHF | TGTGCCAGCAGCTTCCATAGCAATCAGCCCCAGCATTTT | TRBV5-5 | - | few | TRBJ1-5
CAISDRGRGETQYF | TGTGCCATCAGTGACAGGGGGCGCGGAGAGACCCAGTACTTC | TRBV10-3 | TRBD1 | many | TRBJ2-5
CASSRGQGVAGELFF | TGTGCCAGCAGCCGCGGACAGGGCGTTGCCGGGGAGCTGTTTTTT | TRBV7-2 | TRBD1 | many | TRBJ2-2
CASSLSQGHGYTF | TGCGCCAGCAGCTTGAGCCAGGGGCACGGCTACACCTTC | TRBV5-1 | - | - | TRBJ1-2
CASIHASYEQYF | TGCGCCAGCATCCATGCTTCCTACGAGCAGTACTTC | TRBV4-1 | - | once | TRBJ2-7
CSVDETGSSYEQYF | TGCAGCGTTGATGAAACAGGGAGCTCCTACGAGCAGTACTTC | TRBV29-1 | - | few | TRBJ2-7
CATSRGTGRGEAFF | TGTGCCACCAGCAGAGGGACAGGGCGGGGTGAAGCTTTCTTT | TRBV15 | TRBD1 | - | TRBJ1-1
CASTGGSGGFYEQYF | TGTGCCAGCACTGGAGGGAGCGGGGGTTTCTACGAGCAGTACTTC | TRBV2 | TRBD2 | few | TRBJ2-7
CASSQDKNTEAFF | TGCGCCAGCAGCCAAGACAAGAACACTGAAGCTTTCTTT | TRBV4-3 | - | few | TRBJ1-1
CASSSWTGVGETQYF | TGTGCCAGCAGTTCATGGACAGGGGTTGGTGAGACCCAGTACTTC | TRBV27 | TRBD1 | - | TRBJ2-5
CASSLFGSNQPQHF | TGTGCCAGCAGTTTATTCGGTAGCAATCAGCCCCAGCATTTT | TRBV28 | - | - | TRBJ1-5
CASSLNGATTEQFF | TGTGCCAGCAGCTTAAATGGCGCTACCACTGAGCAGTTCTTC | TRBV7-3 | - | few | TRBJ2-1
CASSSRANTDTQYF | TGTGCCAGCAGCTCCCGGGCCAACACAGATACGCAGTATTTT | TRBV7-2 | - | - | TRBJ2-3
CASSPGLADRTDTQYF | TGCGCCAGCAGCCCGGGACTAGCGGACCGCACAGATACGCAGTATTTT | TRBV5-1 | TRBD2 | - | TRBJ2-3
CASSYGTGHYEQYF | TGCGCCAGCAGCTACGGGACAGGGCACTACGAGCAGTACTTC | TRBV5-1 | TRBD1 | few | TRBJ2-7
CSYLRVTSSTDTQYF | TGCAGCTATTTAAGGGTGACTTCTAGCACAGATACGCAGTATTTT | TRBV29-1 | - | - | TRBJ2-3
CASSQDPTDRSNTQYF | TGCGCCAGCAGCCAAGATCCCACGGACAGATCTAATACGCAGTATTTT | TRBV4-3 | - | few | TRBJ2-3
CCARRGNTGLNQPQHF | TGCTGCGCTAGACGGGGGAATACGGGGCTTAATCAGCCCCAGCATTTT | TRBV20-1 | - | - | TRBJ1-5
CASSQRGLTEAFF | TGTGCCAGCAGCCAAAGGGGCCTCACTGAAGCTTTCTTT | TRBV4-2 | - | few | TRBJ1-1
CASSSTGGSGGYTF | TGTGCCAGCAGCTCCACAGGGGGCTCCGGCGGCTACACCTTC | TRBV7-9 | TRBD1 | - | TRBJ1-2
CASSVGTVASYEQYF | TGTGCCAGCAGCGTAGGTACAGTCGCCTCCTACGAGCAGTACTTC | TRBV9 | - | - | TRBJ2-7
CASRPIRGGEKLFF | TGTGCCAGCAGGCCCATCCGGGGGGGCGAAAAACTGTTTTTT | TRBV2 | - | - | TRBJ1-4